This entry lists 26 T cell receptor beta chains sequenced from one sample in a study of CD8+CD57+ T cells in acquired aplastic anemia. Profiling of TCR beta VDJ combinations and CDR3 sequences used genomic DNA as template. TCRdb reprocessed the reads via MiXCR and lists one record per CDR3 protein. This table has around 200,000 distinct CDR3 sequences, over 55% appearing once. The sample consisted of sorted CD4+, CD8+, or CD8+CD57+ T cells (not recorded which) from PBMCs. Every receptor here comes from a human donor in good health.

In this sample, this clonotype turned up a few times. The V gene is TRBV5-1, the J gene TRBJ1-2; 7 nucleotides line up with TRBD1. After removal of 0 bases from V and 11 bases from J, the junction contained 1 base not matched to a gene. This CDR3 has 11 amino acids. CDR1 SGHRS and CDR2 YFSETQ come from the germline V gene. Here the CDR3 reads CASSLEGAYTF. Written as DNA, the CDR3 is TGCGCCAGCAGCTTGGAGGGGGCATACACCTTC.

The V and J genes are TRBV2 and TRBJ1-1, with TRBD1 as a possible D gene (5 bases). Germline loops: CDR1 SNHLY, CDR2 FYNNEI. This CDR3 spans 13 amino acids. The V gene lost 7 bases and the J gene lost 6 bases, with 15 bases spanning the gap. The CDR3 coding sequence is TGTGCCAGCATGGGACTTGGCACTGCTGAAGCTTTCTTT. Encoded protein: CASMGLGTAEAFF.

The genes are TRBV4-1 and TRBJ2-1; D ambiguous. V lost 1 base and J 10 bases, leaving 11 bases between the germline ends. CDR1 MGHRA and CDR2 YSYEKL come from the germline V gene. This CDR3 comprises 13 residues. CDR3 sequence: CASSQGVVREQFF. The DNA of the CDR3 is TGCGCCAGCAGCCAAGGCGTAGTCAGGGAGCAGTTCTTC.

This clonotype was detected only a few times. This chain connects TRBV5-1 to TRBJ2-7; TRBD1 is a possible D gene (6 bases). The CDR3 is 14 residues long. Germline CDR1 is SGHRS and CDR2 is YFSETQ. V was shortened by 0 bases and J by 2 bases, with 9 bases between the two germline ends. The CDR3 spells CASSLEWTAYEQYF. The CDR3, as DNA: TGCGCCAGCAGCTTGGAGTGGACAGCCTACGAGCAGTACTTC.

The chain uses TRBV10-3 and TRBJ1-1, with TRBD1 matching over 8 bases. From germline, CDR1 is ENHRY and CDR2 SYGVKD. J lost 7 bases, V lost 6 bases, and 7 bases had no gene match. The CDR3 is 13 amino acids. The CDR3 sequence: CAIRDRGDGEAFF. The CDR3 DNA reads TGTGCCATCAGAGACAGGGGAGATGGTGAAGCTTTCTTT.

CDR3 DNA sequence: TGTGCCAGCAGCTTAACAGGGGAACCCCTCCACTTT. Amino acid sequence: CASSLTGEPLHF. J is TRBJ1-6 and V is TRBV5-6; 7 positions match TRBD1. Germline trimming cut 2 bases from V and 12 bases from J; bases unmatched to any gene: 2. CDR1 SGHDT and CDR2 YYEEEE come from the germline V gene. The CDR3 contains 12 residues. Filled out from reference TRBV5-6 and TRBJ1-6, the complete variable domain reads DAGVTQSPTHLIKTRGQQVTLRCSPKSGHDTVSWYQQALGQGPQFIFQYYEEEERQRGNFPDRFSGHQFPNYSSELNVNALLLGDSALYLCASSLTGEPLHFGNGTRLTVT.

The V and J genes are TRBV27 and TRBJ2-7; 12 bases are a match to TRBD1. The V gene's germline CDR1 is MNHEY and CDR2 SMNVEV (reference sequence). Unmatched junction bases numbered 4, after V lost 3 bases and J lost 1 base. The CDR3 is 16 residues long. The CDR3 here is CASSFLGQGASYEQYF. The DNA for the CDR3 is TGTGCCAGCAGTTTCCTGGGACAGGGGGCATCCTACGAGCAGTACTTC.

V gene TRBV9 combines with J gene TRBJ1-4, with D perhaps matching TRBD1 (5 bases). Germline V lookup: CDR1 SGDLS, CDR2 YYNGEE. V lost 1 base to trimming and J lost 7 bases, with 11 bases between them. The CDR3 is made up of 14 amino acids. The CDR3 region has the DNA TGTGCCAGCAGCGTATCGGGGCTGAGTGAAAAACTGTTTTTT. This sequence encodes CASSVSGLSEKLFF.

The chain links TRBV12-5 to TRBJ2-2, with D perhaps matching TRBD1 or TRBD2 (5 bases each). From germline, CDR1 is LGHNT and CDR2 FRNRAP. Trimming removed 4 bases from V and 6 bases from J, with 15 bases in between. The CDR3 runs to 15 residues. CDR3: CASGYGTPKAGELFF. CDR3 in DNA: TGTGCTAGTGGTTACGGGACCCCCAAGGCCGGGGAGCTGTTTTTT.

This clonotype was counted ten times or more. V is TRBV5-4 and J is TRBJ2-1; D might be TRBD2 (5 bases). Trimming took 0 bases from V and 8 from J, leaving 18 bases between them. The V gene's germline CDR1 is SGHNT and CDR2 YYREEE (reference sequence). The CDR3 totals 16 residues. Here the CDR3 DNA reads TGTGCCAGCAGCTTGGCGGCTAGCCTCGGAACGGATGAGCAGTTCTTC. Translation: CASSLAASLGTDEQFF.

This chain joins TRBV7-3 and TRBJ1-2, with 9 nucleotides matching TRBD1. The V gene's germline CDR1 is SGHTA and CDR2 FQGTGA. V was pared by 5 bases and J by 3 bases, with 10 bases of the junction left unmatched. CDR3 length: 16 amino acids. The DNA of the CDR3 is TGTGCCAGCAGCATCCTACAGGGGGCTCTGGACTATGGCTACACCTTC. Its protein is CASSILQGALDYGYTF. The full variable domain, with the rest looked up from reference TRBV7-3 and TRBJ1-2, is GAGVSQTPSNKVTEKGKYVELRCDPISGHTALYWYRQSLGQGPEFLIYFQGTGAADDSGLPNDRFFAVRPEGSVSTLKIQRTERGDSAVYLCASSILQGALDYGYTFGSGTRLTVV.

Here the CDR3 reads CSLARQRIRANYGYTF. Here the CDR3 DNA reads TGCAGCCTGGCCCGACAGCGGATACGGGCTAACTATGGCTACACCTTC. This chain links TRBV20-1 with TRBJ1-2; D perhaps matches TRBD1 (5 bases). CDR1 and CDR2 (germline): DFQATT, SNEGSKA (reference sequence). The CDR3 has 16 amino acids.

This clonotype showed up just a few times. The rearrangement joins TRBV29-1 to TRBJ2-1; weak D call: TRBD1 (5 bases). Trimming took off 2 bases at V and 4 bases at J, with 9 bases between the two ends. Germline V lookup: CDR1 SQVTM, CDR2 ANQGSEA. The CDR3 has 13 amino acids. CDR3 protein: CSVETGGYNEQFF. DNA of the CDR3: TGCAGCGTTGAAACAGGCGGATACAATGAGCAGTTCTTC.

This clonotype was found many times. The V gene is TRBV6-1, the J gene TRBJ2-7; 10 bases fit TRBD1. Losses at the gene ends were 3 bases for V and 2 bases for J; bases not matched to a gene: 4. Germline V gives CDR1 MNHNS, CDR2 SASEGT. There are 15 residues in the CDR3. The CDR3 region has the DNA TGTGCCAGCAGTGAGTGGACAGGGGGGACCTACGAGCAGTACTTC. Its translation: CASSEWTGGTYEQYF.

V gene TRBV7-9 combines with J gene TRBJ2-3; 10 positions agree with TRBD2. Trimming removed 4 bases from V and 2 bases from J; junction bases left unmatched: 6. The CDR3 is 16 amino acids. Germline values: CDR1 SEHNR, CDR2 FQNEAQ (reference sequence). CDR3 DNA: TGTGCCAGCAGCTCGAAGGGACTAGCGTACACAGATACGCAGTATTTT. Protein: CASSSKGLAYTDTQYF. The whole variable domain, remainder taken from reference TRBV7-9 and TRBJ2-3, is DTGVSQNPRHKITKRGQNVTFRCDPISEHNRLYWYRQTLGQGPEFLTYFQNEAQLEKSRLLSDRFSAERPKGSFSTLEIQRTEQGDSAMYLCASSSKGLAYTDTQYFGPGTRLTVL.

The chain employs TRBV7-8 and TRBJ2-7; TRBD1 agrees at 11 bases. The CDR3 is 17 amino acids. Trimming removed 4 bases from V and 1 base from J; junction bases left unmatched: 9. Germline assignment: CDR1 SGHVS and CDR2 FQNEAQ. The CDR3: CASSSGQGGLQSYEQYF. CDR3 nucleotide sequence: TGTGCCAGCAGCTCGGGACAGGGGGGTCTGCAGTCCTACGAGCAGTACTTC.

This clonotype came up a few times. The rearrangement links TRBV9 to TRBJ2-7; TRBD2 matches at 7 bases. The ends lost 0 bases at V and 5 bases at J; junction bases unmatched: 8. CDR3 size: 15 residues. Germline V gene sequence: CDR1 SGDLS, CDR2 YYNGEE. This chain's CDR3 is CASSVGGTMSHEQYF. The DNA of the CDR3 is TGTGCCAGCAGCGTAGGGGGGACTATGTCCCACGAGCAGTACTTC.

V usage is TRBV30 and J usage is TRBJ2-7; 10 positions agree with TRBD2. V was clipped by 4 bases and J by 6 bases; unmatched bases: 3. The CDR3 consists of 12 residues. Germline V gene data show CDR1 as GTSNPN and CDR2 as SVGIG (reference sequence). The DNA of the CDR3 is TGTGCCTGGATGAGCGGGAGGGTCGAGCAGTACTTC. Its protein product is CAWMSGRVEQYF.

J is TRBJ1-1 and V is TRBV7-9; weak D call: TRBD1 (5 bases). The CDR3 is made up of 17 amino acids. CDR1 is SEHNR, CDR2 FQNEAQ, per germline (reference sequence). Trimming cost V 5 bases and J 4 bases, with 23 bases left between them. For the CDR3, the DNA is TGTGCCAGCAGCCAAGGGACTAGCGGGGTGGATGGCACTGAAGCTTTCTTT. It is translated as CASSQGTSGVDGTEAFF.

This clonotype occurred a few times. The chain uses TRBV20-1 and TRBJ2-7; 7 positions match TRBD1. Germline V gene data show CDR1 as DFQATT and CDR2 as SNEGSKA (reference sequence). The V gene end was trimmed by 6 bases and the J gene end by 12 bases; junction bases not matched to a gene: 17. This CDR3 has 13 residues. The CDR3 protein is CSAEGVDRLGRYF. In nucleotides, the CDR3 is TGCAGTGCCGAGGGGGTGGACAGGTTGGGGAGGTACTTC.

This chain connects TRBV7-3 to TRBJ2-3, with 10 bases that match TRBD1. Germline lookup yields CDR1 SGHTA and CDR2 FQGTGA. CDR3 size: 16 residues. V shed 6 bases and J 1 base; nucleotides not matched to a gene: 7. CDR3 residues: CASSARGTGGTDTQYF. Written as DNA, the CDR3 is TGTGCCAGCAGTGCTAGGGGGACAGGGGGCACAGATACGCAGTATTTT.

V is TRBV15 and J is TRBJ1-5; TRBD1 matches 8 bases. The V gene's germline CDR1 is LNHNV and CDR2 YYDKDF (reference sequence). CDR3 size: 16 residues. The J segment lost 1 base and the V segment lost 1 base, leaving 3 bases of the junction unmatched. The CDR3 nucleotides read TGTGCCACCAGCAGAGTATGGACAGGGAGCAATCAGCCCCAGCATTTT. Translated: CATSRVWTGSNQPQHF.

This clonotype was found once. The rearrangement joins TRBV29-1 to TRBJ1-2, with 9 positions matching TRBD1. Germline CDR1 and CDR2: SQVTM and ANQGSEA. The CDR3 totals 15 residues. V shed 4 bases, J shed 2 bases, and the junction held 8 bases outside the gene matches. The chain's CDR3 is CSVAIAGQGNYGYTF. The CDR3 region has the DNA TGCAGCGTTGCCATTGCCGGACAGGGGAACTATGGCTACACCTTC.

The CDR3 nucleotides read TGTGCCAGCAGTCAAGGGACTCAGGGGGCTAATTCGGAGACCCAGTACTTC. Protein product: CASSQGTQGANSETQYF. The chain links TRBV2 to TRBJ2-5, with 8 bases matching TRBD1. Germline CDR1 is SNHLY and CDR2 is FYNNEI. This CDR3 comprises 17 residues. With 5 bases clipped from V and 5 bases from J, the junction kept 16 bases outside the gene matches.

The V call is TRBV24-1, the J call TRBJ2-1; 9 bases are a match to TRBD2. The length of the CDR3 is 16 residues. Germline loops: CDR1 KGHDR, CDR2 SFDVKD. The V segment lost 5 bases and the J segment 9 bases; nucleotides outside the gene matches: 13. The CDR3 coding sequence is TGTGCCACCAGTGGTCTTGGGCGGGGGGGCCTGGGTGAGCAGTTCTTC. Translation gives CATSGLGRGGLGEQFF.

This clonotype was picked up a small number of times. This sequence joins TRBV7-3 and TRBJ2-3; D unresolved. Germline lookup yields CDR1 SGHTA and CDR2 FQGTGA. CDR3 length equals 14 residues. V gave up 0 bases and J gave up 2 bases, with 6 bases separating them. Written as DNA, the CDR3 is TGTGCCAGCAGCTTAACAGGGTCCACAGATACGCAGTATTTT. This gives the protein CASSLTGSTDTQYF.